The 3 T cell receptor beta chains listed next were all sequenced from one sample in a study of regulatory T cells in long-lasting Graves disease. Through Arm-PCR of CDR3 regions and iRepertoire HTBI primers, TCR beta libraries were built. One entry per CDR3 protein results from TCRdb running MiXCR on the multiplex PCR reads. The sample records about 470,000 distinct CDR3 sequences, about a fifth being singletons. Time point given: persistent/refractory GD, antithyroid drugs over 5 years with positive TRAb. RNA extracted from PBMCs served as the sequencing template. The material sequenced was peripheral blood mononuclear cells (PBMCs), taken when the disease was refractory, from a patient treated with antithyroid drugs. These receptor sequences come from a female donor with Graves disease.

Notes on this clonotype: The germline gene is not matched at one end of the junction; a read error may be the cause. For the CDR3, the DNA is TGTGCCACCAGTGACGCTTCCTTGCCTAGCAATCGGCCCCAGCATTTT. Amino acid sequence: CATSDASLPSNRPQHF. This chain joins TRBV24-1 and TRBJ1-5; D ambiguous. The germline CDR1 and CDR2 sequences are KGHDR and SFDVKD. The CDR3 covers 16 residues.

The rearrangement links TRBV29-1 to TRBJ2-7; TRBD1 is a possible D gene (5 bases). Germline CDR1 and CDR2: SQVTM and ANQGSEA. The V gene lost 0 bases and the J gene lost 7 bases, with 19 bases spanning the gap. The CDR3 runs 15 residues. CDR3 loop: CSVEDHRFPLGEQYF. In nucleotides, the CDR3 is TGCAGCGTTGAAGACCACAGGTTCCCCCTTGGGGAGCAGTACTTC.

This clonotype came up many times. CDR3 coding DNA: TGTGCCAGTAGTTCCCCGGGAGGGGAAGAGACCCAGTACTTC. Translated: CASSSPGGEETQYF. The genes are TRBV19 and TRBJ2-5; TRBD2 matches 8 bases. Germline V CDR1 and CDR2: LNHDA, SQIVND (reference sequence). The CDR3 has 14 amino acids. V trimming: 5 bases; J trimming: 3 bases; junction bases outside the gene matches: 5.